These 20 T cell receptor beta chains came from one sample sequenced in a study of blood T cell repertoires in COVID-19. The table came from immunoSEQ multiplex PCR; TCRdb's copy has only in-frame clones and leaves some out. The sample shows roughly 400,000 clones, 70% to 90% of them seen only once. The sample was PBMCs or T cells enriched from blood (not recorded which). The receptor source for this set is a woman between 40 and 50 years old with acute COVID-19.

As DNA, the CDR3 is TGCGCCAGCAGTTTACCCGGGACAGTCTTTCGCAACACCATATATTTT. Translated, it gives CASSLPGTVFRNTIYF. V and J are TRBV10-1 and TRBJ1-3, with TRBD1 matching over 7 bases. The V segment lost 5 bases and the J segment 7 bases; nucleotides outside the gene matches: 14. Germline loops: CDR1 WNHNN, CDR2 SYGVQD (reference sequence). The CDR3 is 16 amino acids.

This rearrangement joins TRBV9 to TRBJ2-5, with a possible D match to TRBD2 (6 bases). The CDR3 runs 14 residues. Per the germline V gene, CDR1 is SGDLS and CDR2 is YYNGEE. V lost 3 bases and J 1 base, leaving 10 bases between the germline ends. The CDR3, as DNA: TGTGCCAGCAGCGGCGGGGACGGCCAAGAGACCCAGTACTTC. Residues: CASSGGDGQETQYF.

This clone is a singleton in its sample. The chain uses TRBV6-5 and TRBJ2-3, with D possibly TRBD2 on 5 matching bases. The CDR3 has 13 residues. Trimming cost V 0 bases and J 6 bases, with 7 bases left between them. Germline CDR1 and CDR2: MNHEY and SVGAGI. The CDR3 spells CASSYSRGDTQYF. In DNA form, the CDR3 reads TGTGCCAGCAGTTACTCCAGAGGGGATACGCAGTATTTT.

The V and J genes are TRBV7-6 and TRBJ1-2; TRBD1 matches at 7 bases. After removal of 5 bases from V and 5 bases from J, the junction contained 17 bases not matched to a gene. Germline V gives CDR1 SGHVS, CDR2 FNYEAQ. The CDR3 is 17 residues long. The CDR3 region is CASSNRGGRDTRYGYTF. CDR3 DNA: TGTGCCAGCAGCAACCGAGGGGGCCGGGACACCCGTTATGGCTACACCTTC.

The chain links TRBV12-3 or TRBV12-4 to TRBJ1-2; TRBD1 is a possible D gene (5 bases). V was pared by 3 bases and J by 6 bases, with 8 bases between. There are 12 residues in the CDR3. The CDR3 here is CASSFQGHGYTF. CDR3 in DNA: TGTGCCAGCAGTTTTCAGGGCCATGGCTACACCTTC.

This chain connects TRBV14 to TRBJ1-6, with D possibly matching TRBD1 (5 bases). The V and J ends lost 2 bases and 0 bases respectively, with 14 bases between them. The CDR3 has 18 residues. Germline values: CDR1 SGHDN, CDR2 FVKESK. This chain's CDR3 is CASSQTDSLSSYNSPLHF. CDR3 in DNA: TGTGCCAGCAGCCAAACCGACAGCTTATCCTCCTATAATTCACCCCTCCACTTT.

The CDR3 is CASSLSWGRGRSYGYTF. The CDR3, as DNA: TGTGCCAGCAGTTTATCGTGGGGCAGGGGGCGAAGCTATGGCTACACCTTC. The chain carries TRBV27 and TRBJ1-2; the match to TRBD1 covers 8 bases. CDR1 is MNHEY and CDR2 is SMNVEV in the germline V gene (reference sequence). The CDR3 spans 17 residues. V shed 0 bases and J 4 bases; nucleotides not matched to a gene: 10.

In this sample, this clone turned up a few times. This chain links TRBV4-2 with TRBJ2-1; 14 bases align to TRBD2. CDR3 size: 17 residues. V dropped 4 bases and J dropped 8; count of bases not matched to a gene: 10. Germline assignment: CDR1 LGHNA and CDR2 YNFKEQ. CDR3 amino acids: CASSRSGLAGGVDEQFF. As DNA, the CDR3 is TGTGCCAGCAGCCGGAGCGGACTAGCGGGAGGTGTAGATGAGCAGTTCTTC.

V and J are TRBV7-2 and TRBJ1-1; D call uncertain. Looked up from germline, CDR1 is SGHTA and CDR2 is FQGNSA. The CDR3 extends over 14 amino acids. V was pared by 2 bases and J by 0 bases, with 7 bases between. The CDR3 bases are TGTGCCAGCAGCTTAAGCAGGATGAACACTGAAGCTTTCTTT. Translating gives CASSLSRMNTEAFF.

The chain carries TRBV11-2 and TRBJ2-2; possibly TRBD1 for D (6 bases). The CDR3 has 15 amino acids. V was cut by 3 bases and J by 4 bases, with 12 bases left in between. The germline V gene encodes CDR1 SGHAT and CDR2 FQNNGV. As DNA, the CDR3 is TGTGCCAGCAGCTTTGGGGGCGCGGGCACCGGGGAGCTGTTTTTT. Amino acid sequence: CASSFGGAGTGELFF.

In the case of this clone: Other DNA sequences from this sample encode an identical CDR3 as well. The chain is built from TRBV7-2 and TRBJ2-2; 7 positions match TRBD2. Trimming cost V 4 bases and J 5 bases; bases outside gene matches: 1. The CDR3 extends over 13 amino acids. Looked up from germline, CDR1 is SGHTA and CDR2 is FQGNSA. CDR3: CASSSGLTGELFF. For the CDR3, the DNA is TGTGCCAGCAGCTCGGGACTAACCGGGGAGCTGTTTTTT. The whole variable domain, remainder taken from reference TRBV7-2 and TRBJ2-2, is GAGVSQSPSNKVTEKGKDVELRCDPISGHTALYWYRQSLGQGLEFLIYFQGNSAPDKSGLPSDRFSAERTGGSVSTLTIQRTQQEDSAVYLCASSSGLTGELFFGEGSRLTVL.

The V gene is TRBV9, the J gene TRBJ2-3; D possibly corresponds to TRBD2 (6 bases). Germline CDR1 reads SGDLS; CDR2 reads YYNGEE. There are 14 residues in the CDR3. Trimming left V 2 bases short and J 2 bases short, with 9 bases between. CDR3 in amino acids: CASSVSGATDTQYF. The CDR3 bases are TGTGCCAGCAGCGTGTCGGGAGCCACAGATACGCAGTATTTT.

Points on this clone: A read error may produce the germline difference seen at one junction end. The chain couples TRBV2 to TRBJ1-2, with TRBD1 matching over 10 bases. This CDR3 has 12 residues. The V gene's germline CDR1 is SNHLY and CDR2 FYNNEI. In DNA, the CDR3 is TGTGCCAGCAGCACGGACAGGGGGGCCTGTACATTC. Protein sequence: CASSTDRGACTF. Complete variable domain (other parts from reference TRBV2 and TRBJ1-2): EPEVTQTPSHQVTQMGQEVILRCVPISNHLYFYWYRQILGQKVEFLVSFYNNEISEKSEIFDDQFSVERPDGSNFTLKIRSTKLEDSAMYFCASSTDRGACTFGSGTRLTVV.

The table lists this clone with a few counts. The chain has TRBV5-4 and TRBJ2-2, with TRBD2 matching 9 bases. CDR3 length equals 16 residues. V shed 4 bases, J shed 4 bases, and the junction held 8 bases outside the gene matches. The germline gives CDR1 SGHNT, CDR2 YYREEE (reference sequence). Here the CDR3 DNA reads TGTGCCAGCAGCCGGACGACTAGCGGAACCACCGGGGAGCTGTTTTTT. This sequence encodes CASSRTTSGTTGELFF. The full variable domain, with the rest looked up from reference TRBV5-4 and TRBJ2-2, is ETGVTQSPTHLIKTRGQQVTLRCSSQSGHNTVSWYQQALGQGPQFIFQYYREEENGRGNFPPRFSGLQFPNYSSELNVNALELDDSALYLCASSRTTSGTTGELFFGEGSRLTVL.

The genes are TRBV19 and TRBJ1-2, with 8 bases that match TRBD1. V gave up 7 bases and J gave up 5 bases; unmatched junction bases: 12. CDR1 and CDR2 from the germline V gene are LNHDA and SQIVND (reference sequence). The CDR3 is 15 amino acids. Here the CDR3 reads CASKRGQAGGYGYTF. The CDR3 DNA reads TGTGCCAGTAAGAGGGGACAGGCCGGCGGATATGGCTACACCTTC.

The chain uses TRBV5-1 and TRBJ2-7; a possible D gene is TRBD2 (6 bases). The CDR3 loop spans 13 amino acids. Germline V gives CDR1 SGHRS, CDR2 YFSETQ. Deletions cut 10 bases from V and 6 bases from J, with 20 bases between. The CDR3 loop is CAPERAGLGEQYF. The CDR3 DNA reads as TGCGCCCCCGAGAGGGCGGGGTTGGGCGAGCAGTACTTC.

The genes are TRBV5-1 and TRBJ1-2, with 9 bases aligning to TRBD1. The V segment lost 3 bases and the J segment 4 bases; nucleotides outside the gene matches: 4. The CDR3 is 14 amino acids. Looked up from germline, CDR1 is SGHRS and CDR2 is YFSETQ. The CDR3 spells CASSSPDRGYGYTF. CDR3 bases: TGCGCCAGCAGCTCCCCGGACAGGGGCTATGGCTACACCTTC. Complete variable domain (other parts from reference TRBV5-1 and TRBJ1-2): KAGVTQTPRYLIKTRGQQVTLSCSPISGHRSVSWYQQTPGQGLQFLFEYFSETQRNKGNFPGRFSGRQFSNSRSEMNVSTLELGDSALYLCASSSPDRGYGYTFGSGTRLTVV.

V and J are TRBV19 and TRBJ1-1, with TRBD1 matching over 7 bases. The CDR3 has 15 amino acids. The V gene's germline CDR1 is LNHDA and CDR2 SQIVND (reference sequence). The V segment lost 6 bases and the J segment 1 base; nucleotides outside the gene matches: 8. This CDR3 is CASRYRQGRNTEAFF. In DNA form, the CDR3 reads TGTGCCAGTAGATACCGACAGGGTAGGAACACTGAAGCTTTCTTT.

The V call is TRBV12-3 or TRBV12-4, the J call TRBJ2-3; D unclear. The CDR3 spans 13 residues. V dropped 4 bases and J dropped 2 bases, with 7 bases sitting between them. In nucleotides, the CDR3 is TGTGCCAGCAGTTGGCAGTACACAGATACGCAGTATTTT. Its protein product is CASSWQYTDTQYF.

The V gene is TRBV19, the J gene TRBJ2-7; tentative D call: TRBD1 (6 bases). CDR1 is LNHDA, CDR2 SQIVND, per germline (reference sequence). With 1 base removed from V and 2 bases from J, the gap between germline ends came to 21 bases. The CDR3 loop spans 18 amino acids. CDR3 DNA: TGTGCCAGTAGTATAGCCCCAAAACGACAGGCGCCTCCCTACGAGCAGTACTTC. Translation: CASSIAPKRQAPPYEQYF.